This T cell receptor (beta chain) was sequenced during a study of T cell changes during pregnancy in multiple sclerosis (dated by TCRdb to about 2019). Regarding the complete study: Changes in the T cell repertoire over the course of pregnancy were examined in this study in women with multiple sclerosis.

As to this clone: Its antigen is currently not known. The input lacks base qualities; no much larger clone sits a single base away.

The protocol used for the library was the immunoSEQ multiplex PCR assay. The table was pulled from immuneACCESS by TCRdb, which kept in-frame rearrangements only. Such tables lose some clones; where checked, under half of the loss comes from unresolved V genes, and the rest has no known cause. This sample gives 51,000 or so clones in total; just over 90% of them show up just once. The ten top clones hold around 2% of the sample. The source material was peripheral blood, sampled in the second trimester of pregnancy. This clonotype originated in a female donor with multiple sclerosis, enrolled in a pregnancy study.

The DNA reads TGTGCCGTATCCCGCAAGGGGACTGAAGCTTTCTTT. Its product reads: CAVSRKGTEAFF. The rearranged segments are TRBV10-3 and TRBJ1-1, and the D gene may be TRBD1, 5 bases matching. CDR3 length: 12 amino acids, cysteine to phenylalanine. This entry keeps only the CDR3 DNA: 36 bases, framed from base 1. Trimming takes 11 bases from V and 5 bases from J, and the germline ends sit 15 bases apart. The germline V gene gives CDR1 as ENHRY and CDR2 as SYGVKD.